This T cell receptor beta chain came from a study of blood T cell repertoires in COVID-19. Study at large: From T cells, B-cell-depleted T cells, or PBMCs came the material, which was cDNA or gDNA.

Original data processing: Researchers report that nucleated cell counts were estimated from reference gene primer amplification. Libraries were prepared by immunoSEQ multiplex PCR; TCRdb keeps only in-frame clonotypes and omits some of them. V, J and clone size reflect that table, while D and trimming were determined from the DNA. The repertoire holds about 360,000 clones, with around nine tenths as singletons. From germline, CDR1 is MRHNA and CDR2 SNTAGT. V lost 6 bases to trimming and J lost 3 bases; unmatched junction nucleotides: 2. The CDR3 length is 15 residues. The receptor was isolated from a woman aged 60-75 years with COVID-19, enrolled during active disease. The V gene is TRBV6-4, the J gene TRBJ1-6, with 10 bases matching TRBD1. Material: peripheral blood. CDR3 residues: CASSRTGGYNSPLHF. The CDR3 DNA reads as TGTGCCAGCAGCAGGACAGGGGGCTATAATTCACCCCTCCACTTT.